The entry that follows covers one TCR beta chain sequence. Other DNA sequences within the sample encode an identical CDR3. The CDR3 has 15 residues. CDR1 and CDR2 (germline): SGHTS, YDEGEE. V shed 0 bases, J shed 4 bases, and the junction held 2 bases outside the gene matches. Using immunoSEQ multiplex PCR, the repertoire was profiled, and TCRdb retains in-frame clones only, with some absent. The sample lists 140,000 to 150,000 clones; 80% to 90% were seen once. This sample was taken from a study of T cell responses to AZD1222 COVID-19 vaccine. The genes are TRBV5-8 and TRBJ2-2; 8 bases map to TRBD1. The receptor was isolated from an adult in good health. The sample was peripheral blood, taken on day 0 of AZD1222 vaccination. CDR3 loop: CASSLGQGFTGELFF. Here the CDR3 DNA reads TGTGCCAGCAGCTTGGGACAGGGGTTCACCGGGGAGCTGTTTTTT.